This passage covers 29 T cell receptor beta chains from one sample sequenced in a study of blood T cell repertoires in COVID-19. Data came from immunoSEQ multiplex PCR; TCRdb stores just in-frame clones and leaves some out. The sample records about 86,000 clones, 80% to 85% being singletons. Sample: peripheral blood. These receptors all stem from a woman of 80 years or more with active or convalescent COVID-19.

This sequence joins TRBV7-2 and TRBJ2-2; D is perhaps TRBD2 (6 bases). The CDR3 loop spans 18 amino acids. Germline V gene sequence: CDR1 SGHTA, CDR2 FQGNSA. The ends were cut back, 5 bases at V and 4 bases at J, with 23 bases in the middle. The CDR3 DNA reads TGTGCCAGCAGCCCCTCCGGTAGCGGAAGCGGTGGCACCGGGGAGCTGTTTTTT. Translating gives CASSPSGSGSGGTGELFF.

CDR3: CSASWGPHNEQFF. The CDR3 bases are TGCAGTGCTAGTTGGGGGCCCCACAATGAGCAGTTCTTC. The chain employs TRBV20-1 and TRBJ2-1; a weak D match, TRBD1 (6 bases). The germline V gene has CDR1 DFQATT and CDR2 SNEGSKA (reference sequence). Trimming shortened V by 3 bases and J by 5 bases, and 11 bases separated the two germline ends. The CDR3 length is 13 residues.

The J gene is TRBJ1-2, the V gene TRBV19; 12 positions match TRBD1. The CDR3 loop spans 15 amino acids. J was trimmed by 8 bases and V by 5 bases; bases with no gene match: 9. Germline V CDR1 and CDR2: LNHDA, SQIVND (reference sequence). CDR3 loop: CASSPWGQGARGYTF. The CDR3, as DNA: TGTGCCAGTAGTCCATGGGGACAGGGGGCTAGAGGCTACACCTTC.

The CDR3 DNA is TGTGCCAGCAGTCCCCCCGGGACGGGACTCACAGATACGCAGTATTTT. It yields the protein CASSPPGTGLTDTQYF. The V call is TRBV28, the J call TRBJ2-3; the D gene is possibly TRBD2 (6 bases). Germline-derived CDR1 and CDR2 are MDHEN and SYDVKM. Deletions cut 5 bases from V and 2 bases from J, with 17 bases between. CDR3 length: 16 residues.

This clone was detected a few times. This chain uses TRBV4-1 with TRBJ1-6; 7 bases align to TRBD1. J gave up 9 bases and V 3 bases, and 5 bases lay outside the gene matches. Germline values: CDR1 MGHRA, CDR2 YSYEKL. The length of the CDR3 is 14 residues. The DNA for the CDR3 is TGCGCCAGCAGCCACACAGGGGACGGTTCACCCCTCCACTTT. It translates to CASSHTGDGSPLHF.

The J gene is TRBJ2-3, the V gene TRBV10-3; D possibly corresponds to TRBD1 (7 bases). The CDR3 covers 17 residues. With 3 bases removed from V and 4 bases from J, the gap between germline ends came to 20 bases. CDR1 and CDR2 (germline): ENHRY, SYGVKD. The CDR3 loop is CAISDRGYTGEADTQYF. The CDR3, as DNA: TGTGCCATCAGTGATAGGGGCTACACAGGGGAGGCAGATACGCAGTATTTT.

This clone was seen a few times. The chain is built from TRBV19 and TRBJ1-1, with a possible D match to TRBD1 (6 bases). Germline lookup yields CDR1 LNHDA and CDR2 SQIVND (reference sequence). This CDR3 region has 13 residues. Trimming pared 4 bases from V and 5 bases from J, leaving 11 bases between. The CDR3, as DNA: TGTGCCAGTAGTAGTCAGGGGAGTACTGAAGCTTTCTTT. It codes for CASSSQGSTEAFF.

The CDR3 spells CASSLGTGGTEAFF. CDR3 nucleotide sequence: TGTGCCAGCAGCCTCGGGACAGGGGGCACTGAAGCTTTCTTT. This chain connects TRBV16 to TRBJ1-1, with 11 bases identical to TRBD1. The J segment lost 4 bases and the V segment lost 4 bases, leaving 2 bases of the junction unmatched. The germline V gene has CDR1 KGHSY and CDR2 FQNENV. The CDR3 runs 14 residues.

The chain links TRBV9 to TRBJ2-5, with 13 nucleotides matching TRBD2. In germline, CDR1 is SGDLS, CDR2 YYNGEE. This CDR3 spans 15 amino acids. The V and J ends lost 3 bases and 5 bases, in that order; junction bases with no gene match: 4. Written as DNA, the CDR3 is TGTGCCAGCAGCGAGGGGACTAGCGGGACGGAGACCCAGTACTTC. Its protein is CASSEGTSGTETQYF.

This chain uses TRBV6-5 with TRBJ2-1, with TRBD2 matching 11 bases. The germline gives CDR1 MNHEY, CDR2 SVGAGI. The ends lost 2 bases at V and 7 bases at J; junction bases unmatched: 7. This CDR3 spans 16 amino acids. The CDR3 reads CASSYLSSGRPNEQFF. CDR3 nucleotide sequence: TGTGCCAGCAGTTACCTGTCTAGCGGGAGGCCTAATGAGCAGTTCTTC.

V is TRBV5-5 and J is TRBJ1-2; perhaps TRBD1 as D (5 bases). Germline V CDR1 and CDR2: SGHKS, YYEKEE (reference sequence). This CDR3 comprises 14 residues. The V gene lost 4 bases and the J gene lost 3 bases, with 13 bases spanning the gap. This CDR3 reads CASSQRGEDYGYTF. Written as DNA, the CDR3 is TGTGCCAGCAGCCAACGGGGGGAGGACTATGGCTACACCTTC. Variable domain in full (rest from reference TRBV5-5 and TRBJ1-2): DAGVTQSPTHLIKTRGQQVTLRCSPISGHKSVSWYQQVLGQGPQFIFQYYEKEERGRGNFPDRFSARQFPNYSSELNVNALLLGDSALYLCASSQRGEDYGYTFGSGTRLTVV.

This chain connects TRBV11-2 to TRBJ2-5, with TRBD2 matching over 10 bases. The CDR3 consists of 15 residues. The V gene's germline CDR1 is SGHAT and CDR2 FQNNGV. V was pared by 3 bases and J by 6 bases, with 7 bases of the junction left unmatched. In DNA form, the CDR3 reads TGTGCCAGCAGCTTTCCGGGACTAGCGATGCAGACCCAGTACTTC. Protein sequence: CASSFPGLAMQTQYF.

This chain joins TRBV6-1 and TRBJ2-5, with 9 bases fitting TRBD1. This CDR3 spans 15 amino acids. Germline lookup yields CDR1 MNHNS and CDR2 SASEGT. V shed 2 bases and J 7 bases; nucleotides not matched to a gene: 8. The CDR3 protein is CASSEWTGAFSTQYF. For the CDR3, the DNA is TGTGCCAGCAGTGAATGGACAGGGGCCTTTTCGACCCAGTACTTC.

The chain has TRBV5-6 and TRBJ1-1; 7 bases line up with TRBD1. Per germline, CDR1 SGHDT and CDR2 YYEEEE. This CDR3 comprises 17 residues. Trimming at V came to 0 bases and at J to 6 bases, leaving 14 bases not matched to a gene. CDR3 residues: CASSLAGRGRMGSEAFF. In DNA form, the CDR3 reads TGTGCCAGCAGCTTGGCCGGGAGGGGGCGGATGGGCTCTGAAGCTTTCTTT.

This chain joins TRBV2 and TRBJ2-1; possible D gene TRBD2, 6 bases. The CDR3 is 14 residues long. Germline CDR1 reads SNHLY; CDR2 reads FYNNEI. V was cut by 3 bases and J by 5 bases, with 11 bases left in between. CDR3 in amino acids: CASSEGLADNEQFF. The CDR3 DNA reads TGTGCCAGCAGTGAGGGGTTAGCGGACAATGAGCAGTTCTTC.

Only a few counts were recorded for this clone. Written as DNA, the CDR3 is TGTGCCAGCAGTTTGTACAGGGGAGGTGGCTACACCTTC. Encoded protein: CASSLYRGGGYTF. The chain recombines TRBV6-5 with TRBJ1-2; 7 nucleotides agree with TRBD1. In germline, CDR1 is MNHEY, CDR2 SVGAGI. The CDR3 is 13 amino acids. V gave up 4 bases and J gave up 7 bases; unmatched junction bases: 6.

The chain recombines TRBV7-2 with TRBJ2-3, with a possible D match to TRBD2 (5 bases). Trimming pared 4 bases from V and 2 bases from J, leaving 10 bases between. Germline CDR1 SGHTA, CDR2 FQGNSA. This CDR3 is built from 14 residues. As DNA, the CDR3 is TGTGCCAGCAGCTCTTTAGCGTCCACAGATACGCAGTATTTT. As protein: CASSSLASTDTQYF.

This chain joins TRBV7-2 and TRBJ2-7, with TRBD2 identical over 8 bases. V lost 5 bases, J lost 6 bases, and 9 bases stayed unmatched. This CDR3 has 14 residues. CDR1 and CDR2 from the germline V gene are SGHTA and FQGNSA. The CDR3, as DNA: TGTGCCAGCAGCCTAGGGACTAGTGGTGGCGAGCAGTACTTC. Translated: CASSLGTSGGEQYF.

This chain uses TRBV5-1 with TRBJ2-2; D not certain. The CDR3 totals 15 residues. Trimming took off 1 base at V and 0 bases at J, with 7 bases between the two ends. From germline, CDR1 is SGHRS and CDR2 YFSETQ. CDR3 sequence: CASSLLPSNTGELFF. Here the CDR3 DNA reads TGCGCCAGCAGCTTGCTCCCGTCGAACACCGGGGAGCTGTTTTTT.

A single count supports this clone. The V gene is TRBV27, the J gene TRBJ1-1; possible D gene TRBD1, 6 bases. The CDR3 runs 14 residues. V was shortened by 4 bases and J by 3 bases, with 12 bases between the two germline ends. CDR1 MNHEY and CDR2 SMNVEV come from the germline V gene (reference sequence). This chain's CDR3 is CASSSDRIDTEAFF. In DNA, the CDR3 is TGTGCCAGCAGTTCCGACAGGATCGACACTGAAGCTTTCTTT.

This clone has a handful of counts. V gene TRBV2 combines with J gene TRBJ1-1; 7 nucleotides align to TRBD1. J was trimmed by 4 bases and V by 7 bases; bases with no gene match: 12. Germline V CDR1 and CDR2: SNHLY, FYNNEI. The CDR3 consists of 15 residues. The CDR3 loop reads CASTLLAGGSTEAFF. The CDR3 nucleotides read TGTGCCAGCACTCTGCTGGCAGGGGGTTCCACTGAAGCTTTCTTT.

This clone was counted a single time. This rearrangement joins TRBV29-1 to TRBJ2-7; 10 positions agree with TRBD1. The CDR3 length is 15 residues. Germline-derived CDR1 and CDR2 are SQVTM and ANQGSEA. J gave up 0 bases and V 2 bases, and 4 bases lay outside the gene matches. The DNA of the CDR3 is TGCAGCGTTGAATCGGGACAGGGGACCTCCTACGAGCAGTACTTC. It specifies CSVESGQGTSYEQYF.

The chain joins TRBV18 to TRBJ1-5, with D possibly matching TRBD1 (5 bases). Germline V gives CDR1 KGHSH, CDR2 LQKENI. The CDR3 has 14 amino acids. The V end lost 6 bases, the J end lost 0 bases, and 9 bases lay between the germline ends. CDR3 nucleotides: TGTGCCAGCTCGGCAGACAGTAGCAATCAGCCCCAGCATTTT. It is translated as CASSADSSNQPQHF.

In nucleotides, the CDR3 is TGTGCCAGCAGCTTAGCTAGCGGGATGGGTATGGATACGCAGTATTTT. Protein: CASSLASGMGMDTQYF. The rearrangement uses TRBV7-9 and TRBJ2-3, with 8 bases identical to TRBD2. Germline values: CDR1 SEHNR, CDR2 FQNEAQ (reference sequence). The CDR3 covers 16 residues. With 0 bases clipped from V and 6 bases from J, the junction kept 8 bases outside the gene matches.

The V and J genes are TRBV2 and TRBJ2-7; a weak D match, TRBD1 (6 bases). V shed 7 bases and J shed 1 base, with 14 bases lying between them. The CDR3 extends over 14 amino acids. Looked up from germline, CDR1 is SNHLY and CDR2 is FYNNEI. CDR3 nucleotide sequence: TGTGCCAGCACCCGGGACAACCTATCCTACGAGCAGTACTTC. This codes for CASTRDNLSYEQYF. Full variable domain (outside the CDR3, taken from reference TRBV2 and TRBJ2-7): EPEVTQTPSHQVTQMGQEVILRCVPISNHLYFYWYRQILGQKVEFLVSFYNNEISEKSEIFDDQFSVERPDGSNFTLKIRSTKLEDSAMYFCASTRDNLSYEQYFGPGTRLTVT.

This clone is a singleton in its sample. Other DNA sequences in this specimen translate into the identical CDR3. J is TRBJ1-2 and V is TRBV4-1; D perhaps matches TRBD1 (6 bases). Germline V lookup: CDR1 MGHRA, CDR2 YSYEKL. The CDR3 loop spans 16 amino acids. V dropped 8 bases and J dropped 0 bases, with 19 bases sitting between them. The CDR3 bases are TGCGCCAGCCGCCCGGGACACGGATTAGCTAACTATGGCTACACCTTC. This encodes CASRPGHGLANYGYTF.

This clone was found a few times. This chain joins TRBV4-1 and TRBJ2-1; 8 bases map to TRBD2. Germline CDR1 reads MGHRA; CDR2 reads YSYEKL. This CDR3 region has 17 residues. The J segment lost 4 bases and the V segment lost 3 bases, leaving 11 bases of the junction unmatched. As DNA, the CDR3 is TGCGCCAGCAGCCACCAAAGGGCGGGGGGACTATACAATGAGCAGTTCTTC. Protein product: CASSHQRAGGLYNEQFF.

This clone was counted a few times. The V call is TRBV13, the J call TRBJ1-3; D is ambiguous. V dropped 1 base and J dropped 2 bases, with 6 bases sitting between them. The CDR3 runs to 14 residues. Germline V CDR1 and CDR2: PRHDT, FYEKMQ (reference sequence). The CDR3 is CASSLVTAGNTIYF. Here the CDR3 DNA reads TGTGCCAGCAGCTTAGTAACGGCTGGAAACACCATATATTTT.

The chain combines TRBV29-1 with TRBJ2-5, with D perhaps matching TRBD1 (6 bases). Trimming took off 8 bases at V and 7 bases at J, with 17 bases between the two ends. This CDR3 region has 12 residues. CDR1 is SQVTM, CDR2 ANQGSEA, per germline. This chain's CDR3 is CSLLQGEGTQYF. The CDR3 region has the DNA TGCAGCCTCCTACAGGGCGAGGGGACCCAGTACTTC.